These 25 T cell receptor beta chains were all obtained from the same sample, sequenced in a study of beta chain features in type 1 diabetes. No antigens are known for them. Study-level points and caveats: Type 1 diabetes patients showed a moderate but significant shortening of TCRB CDR3s in all four CD4+ subsets.

All of the isolated RNA was reverse transcribed, so expressed TCRB transcripts were sequenced. Only in-frame clones appear in the TCRdb table, and some are missing; sequencing was by immunoSEQ multiplex PCR. The sample records about 25,000 clones, roughly 53% being singletons. Sequencing input: stem cell memory CD4+ T cells from blood. These receptors all come from a man younger than 45 with type 1 diabetes.

This clone was counted only a few times. V and J are TRBV19 and TRBJ1-1; D not certain. This CDR3 is built from 14 residues. The germline V and J ends were trimmed by 8 bases and 0 bases, with 13 bases remaining between them. The germline gives CDR1 LNHDA, CDR2 SQIVND (reference sequence). CDR3 sequence: CASHSSRMNTEAFF. Here the CDR3 DNA reads TGTGCCAGTCACTCTTCACGCATGAACACTGAAGCTTTCTTT. The whole variable domain, remainder taken from reference TRBV19 and TRBJ1-1, is DGGITQSPKYLFRKEGQNVTLSCEQNLNHDAMYWYRQDPGQGLRLIYYSQIVNDFQKGDIAEGYSVSREKKESFPLTVTSAQKNPTAFYLCASHSSRMNTEAFFGQGTRLTVV.

The chain couples TRBV6-5 to TRBJ2-3; no clear D gene. From germline, CDR1 is MNHEY and CDR2 SVGAGI. V lost 6 bases and J 0 bases, leaving 10 bases between the germline ends. CDR3 length equals 14 residues. The CDR3 region has the DNA TGTGCCAGCAGCATGACACCTAGCACAGATACGCAGTATTTT. Encoded protein: CASSMTPSTDTQYF.

The rearrangement uses TRBV7-2 and TRBJ1-2, with 7 bases matching TRBD1. The CDR3 has 14 residues. V was pared by 4 bases and J by 8 bases, with 10 bases of the junction left unmatched. Germline-derived CDR1 and CDR2 are SGHTA and FQGNSA. CDR3 amino acids: CASSSHGTAEGYTF. DNA for the CDR3: TGTGCCAGCAGCTCCCACGGGACAGCAGAAGGCTACACCTTC.

The chain combines TRBV19 with TRBJ1-2, with 8 positions matching TRBD1. There are 16 residues in the CDR3. The trim removed 5 bases at V and 5 bases at J, leaving 13 bases unmatched. CDR1 is LNHDA, CDR2 SQIVND, per germline (reference sequence). The CDR3 protein is CASSAADDRGAYGYTF. In DNA form, the CDR3 reads TGTGCCAGTAGTGCCGCCGACGACAGGGGTGCGTATGGCTACACCTTC.

The gene calls are TRBV6-1 and TRBJ2-1; D is unresolved. This CDR3 has 13 amino acids. Germline V lookup: CDR1 MNHNS, CDR2 SASEGT. V dropped 5 bases and J dropped 8 bases, with 13 bases sitting between them. This CDR3 reads CASSPLRVDEQFF. In DNA, the CDR3 is TGTGCCAGCAGTCCCTTACGGGTCGATGAGCAGTTCTTC.

The chain employs TRBV15 and TRBJ2-3, with 9 bases that match TRBD2. Germline V CDR1 and CDR2: LNHNV, YYDKDF (reference sequence). V shed 1 base, J shed 3 bases, and the junction held 8 bases outside the gene matches. This CDR3 spans 17 amino acids. The CDR3 nucleotides read TGTGCCACCAGCAGAGTCCCTGGCGGGGGGGGTACAGATACGCAGTATTTT. The encoded protein is CATSRVPGGGGTDTQYF.

This clone occurred a few times. CDR3 loop: CSVHRGASTDTQYF. CDR3 nucleotides: TGCAGCGTTCACAGGGGTGCTAGCACAGATACGCAGTATTTT. The chain employs TRBV29-1 and TRBJ2-3, with 7 bases lining up with TRBD1. Germline CDR1 and CDR2: SQVTM and ANQGSEA. V shed 5 bases, J shed 0 bases, and the junction held 5 bases outside the gene matches. There are 14 residues in the CDR3.

V is TRBV5-6 and J is TRBJ2-7; TRBD1 agrees at 8 bases. V was clipped by 4 bases and J by 1 base; unmatched bases: 7. Germline loops: CDR1 SGHDT, CDR2 YYEEEE. The CDR3 is 15 residues long. Here the CDR3 DNA reads TGTGCCAGCAGCGGGGGGACAGGACGTTCCTACGAGCAGTACTTC. It is translated as CASSGGTGRSYEQYF.

The genes are TRBV2 and TRBJ2-3; TRBD1 is a possible D gene (5 bases). The germline V gene has CDR1 SNHLY and CDR2 FYNNEI. This CDR3 region has 15 residues. Between the trimmed V and J ends, which lost 6 bases and 0 bases, there was a span of 13 bases. As DNA, the CDR3 is TGTGCCAGCAGGCAACAGGAAGCTAGCACAGATACGCAGTATTTT. This gives the protein CASRQQEASTDTQYF.

This clone was counted once. The DNA for the CDR3 is TGTGCCAGCAGCTTGGTTAGCGGGGGACACCAAGAGACCCAGTACTTC. Translating gives CASSLVSGGHQETQYF. V gene TRBV5-4 combines with J gene TRBJ2-5; 9 bases line up with TRBD2. After removal of 0 bases from V and 0 bases from J, the junction contained 3 bases not matched to a gene. CDR1 and CDR2 from the germline V gene are SGHNT and YYREEE (reference sequence). The length of the CDR3 is 16 residues.

The rearrangement links TRBV2 to TRBJ2-4; D unclear. This CDR3 contains 12 residues. Germline CDR1 is SNHLY and CDR2 is FYNNEI. The ends were cut back, 6 bases at V and 8 bases at J, with 11 bases in the middle. The CDR3 region has the DNA TGTGCCAGCAGCGAAAGGCGGTACATTCAGTACTTC. Translated: CASSERRYIQYF.

Only a few counts were recorded for this clone. The J gene is TRBJ1-1, the V gene TRBV9; TRBD1 agrees at 8 bases. The CDR3 extends over 15 amino acids. V lost 1 base to trimming and J lost 7 bases; unmatched junction nucleotides: 9. CDR1 and CDR2 from the germline V gene are SGDLS and YYNGEE. The CDR3 protein is CASSVTPGQAIEAFF. In nucleotides, the CDR3 is TGTGCCAGCAGCGTAACGCCGGGACAGGCGATTGAAGCTTTCTTT.

The V call is TRBV7-8, the J call TRBJ1-1; D is unresolved. CDR3 length: 13 residues. From germline, CDR1 is SGHVS and CDR2 FQNEAQ. Trimming removed 1 base at V and 8 bases at J, with 11 bases between. This CDR3 is CASSLERPREAFF. The CDR3 DNA reads as TGTGCCAGCAGCTTAGAACGACCCAGGGAAGCTTTCTTT.

The chain recombines TRBV4-1 with TRBJ2-3; possibly TRBD1 for D (5 bases). Germline V CDR1 and CDR2: MGHRA, YSYEKL. The V gene lost 1 base and the J gene lost 4 bases, with 12 bases spanning the gap. The CDR3 runs to 15 residues. CDR3 in amino acids: CASSQVGVASDTQYF. The CDR3 DNA follows: TGCGCCAGCAGCCAAGTAGGGGTAGCCTCAGATACGCAGTATTTT.

The count of this clone is one. V is TRBV5-1 and J is TRBJ2-7; unclear D gene. The CDR3 has 14 amino acids. Between the trimmed V and J ends, which lost 4 bases and 2 bases, there was a span of 13 bases. Germline values: CDR1 SGHRS, CDR2 YFSETQ. The CDR3 here is CASSTGGATYEQYF. CDR3 DNA: TGCGCCAGCAGCACCGGTGGTGCAACCTACGAGCAGTACTTC.

The J gene is TRBJ2-3, the V gene TRBV2, with TRBD2 matching 7 bases. The CDR3 extends over 16 amino acids. V gave up 2 bases and J gave up 2 bases; unmatched junction bases: 7. The germline gives CDR1 SNHLY, CDR2 FYNNEI. As DNA, the CDR3 is TGTGCCAGCAGTGAACCCCAGCGGGACCCCACAGATACGCAGTATTTT. Encoded protein: CASSEPQRDPTDTQYF.

The chain couples TRBV9 to TRBJ2-1, with 12 bases fitting TRBD2. CDR1 is SGDLS and CDR2 is YYNGEE in the germline V gene. V shed 2 bases, J shed 4 bases, and the junction held 4 bases outside the gene matches. This CDR3 is 16 amino acids long. The CDR3 nucleotides are TGTGCCAGCAGCGTTCTAGCGGGAGGGGGTTACAATGAGCAGTTCTTC. This translates into CASSVLAGGGYNEQFF.

In its sample, this clone was seen once. V gene TRBV6-5 combines with J gene TRBJ2-7, with TRBD2 matching 10 bases. The trim removed 5 bases at V and 3 bases at J, leaving 7 bases unmatched. CDR1 and CDR2 (germline): MNHEY, SVGAGI. This CDR3 has 15 amino acids. The chain's CDR3 is CASSPETSGFYEQYF. The CDR3 nucleotides read TGTGCCAGCAGTCCGGAGACTAGCGGGTTCTACGAGCAGTACTTC.

This clone was found a few times. This chain links TRBV2 with TRBJ2-5, with a weak D call TRBD2 (5 bases). V was cut by 3 bases and J by 5 bases, with 13 bases left in between. The CDR3 runs to 14 residues. Germline loops: CDR1 SNHLY, CDR2 FYNNEI. This CDR3 is CASSDRGWTETQYF. In DNA form, the CDR3 reads TGTGCCAGCAGTGATAGAGGGTGGACGGAGACCCAGTACTTC. Supplemented by reference TRBV2 and TRBJ2-5, the full variable domain reads EPEVTQTPSHQVTQMGQEVILRCVPISNHLYFYWYRQILGQKVEFLVSFYNNEISEKSEIFDDQFSVERPDGSNFTLKIRSTKLEDSAMYFCASSDRGWTETQYFGPGTRLLVL.

The gene calls are TRBV2 and TRBJ2-5; 11 positions match TRBD2. Per the germline V gene, CDR1 is SNHLY and CDR2 is FYNNEI. The CDR3 extends over 17 amino acids. V was clipped by 6 bases and J by 6 bases; unmatched bases: 15. Written as DNA, the CDR3 is TGTGCCAGCAGCCCGGGGGTCGGACTAGCGGGCGAGCAGACCCAGTACTTC. This encodes CASSPGVGLAGEQTQYF.

In this sample, this clone turned up a few times. The chain couples TRBV29-1 to TRBJ1-2; TRBD1 matches at 11 bases. This CDR3 region has 14 residues. J gave up 3 bases and V 3 bases, and 3 bases lay outside the gene matches. The germline V gene has CDR1 SQVTM and CDR2 ANQGSEA. The DNA of the CDR3 is TGCAGCGTTGATGTGGGACAGGGGGACTATGGCTACACCTTC. The encoded protein is CSVDVGQGDYGYTF.

This clone was seen only a few times. CDR3 sequence: CASSDRSTEAFF. In nucleotides, the CDR3 is TGCGCCAGCAGTGACCGGAGCACTGAAGCTTTCTTT. The gene calls are TRBV10-2 and TRBJ1-1; D is undetermined. The CDR3 has 12 amino acids. Germline assignment: CDR1 WSHSY and CDR2 SAAADI. V lost 3 bases and J 4 bases, leaving 6 bases between the germline ends.

This clone was seen a handful of times. The rearrangement uses TRBV5-1 and TRBJ1-1; no clear D gene. Trimming stripped 3 bases from V and 4 bases from J, with 13 bases between. The V gene's germline CDR1 is SGHRS and CDR2 YFSETQ. The CDR3 is 14 amino acids. The CDR3 loop reads CASSSGPEGTEAFF. The CDR3 DNA is TGCGCCAGCAGCTCGGGCCCCGAGGGCACTGAAGCTTTCTTT.

The chain uses TRBV5-1 and TRBJ1-1; no firm D call. CDR3 length: 14 residues. CDR1 and CDR2 from the germline V gene are SGHRS and YFSETQ. V gave up 1 base and J gave up 4 bases, with 11 bases separating them. The CDR3 sequence is CASSLRESVTEAFF. CDR3 coding DNA: TGCGCCAGCAGCTTGCGGGAGTCGGTCACTGAAGCTTTCTTT.

This clone was recorded a few times. The V gene is TRBV29-1, the J gene TRBJ1-5; 10 bases are a match to TRBD1. CDR3 length: 14 residues. The V segment lost 6 bases and the J segment 3 bases; nucleotides outside the gene matches: 5. Per the germline V gene, CDR1 is SQVTM and CDR2 is ANQGSEA. In nucleotides, the CDR3 is TGCAGCGTAGGGACAGGGGTGGCCAATCAGCCCCAGCATTTT. The encoded protein is CSVGTGVANQPQHF. The entire variable domain, with the rest obtained from reference TRBV29-1 and TRBJ1-5, is as follows: SAVISQKPSRDICQRGTSLTIQCQVDSQVTMMFWYRQQPGQSLTLIATANQGSEATYESGFVIDKFPISRPNLTFSTLTVSNMSPEDSSIYLCSVGTGVANQPQHFGDGTRLSIL.